The source of this T cell receptor beta chain is a study of CD4 T cells in relation to SARS-CoV-2 and coronaviruses. Study-wide background: Median patient age was roughly 36 years, spanning 21 to 72 years. General study points: In around 63% of donors, memory CD4+ clonotypes crossrecognized SARS-CoV-2 and at least one common cold coronavirus spike. Culture-expanded clones reflect memory recall rather than primary priming during culture.

This clone came up a few times. What it binds is not known. Naive and memory CD4+ T cell DNA was deep-sequenced without culture. TCRdb keeps only in-frame clones here, not all; method: immunoSEQ multiplex PCR. The table records 35,000 to 40,000 clones, 70% to 90% of them present only once. V lost 5 bases and J 4 bases, leaving 15 bases between the germline ends. Germline-derived CDR1 and CDR2 are LNHDA and SQIVND (reference sequence). This CDR3 comprises 15 residues. This TCR derives from an adult with COVID-19. The chain uses TRBV19 and TRBJ1-5; D might be TRBD1 (5 bases). Source material: memory CD4+ T cells from PBMCs. CDR3 in DNA: TGTGCCAGTAGTTTTCGACAGAACTATAATCAGCCCCAGCATTTT. It codes for CASSFRQNYNQPQHF.